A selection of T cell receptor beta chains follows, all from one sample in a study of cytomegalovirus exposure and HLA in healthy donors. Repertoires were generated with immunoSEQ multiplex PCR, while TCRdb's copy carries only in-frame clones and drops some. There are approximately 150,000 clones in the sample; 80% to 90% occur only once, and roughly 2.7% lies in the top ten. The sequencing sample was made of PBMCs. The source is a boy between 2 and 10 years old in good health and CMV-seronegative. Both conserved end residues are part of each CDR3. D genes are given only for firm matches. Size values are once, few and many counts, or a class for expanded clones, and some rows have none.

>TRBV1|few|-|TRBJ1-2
CTSSQPNCDRARGGYTF
TGCACCAGCAGCCAACCTAACTGTGACAGGGCCAGGGGTGGCTACACCTTC
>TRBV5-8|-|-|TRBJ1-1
CASSLAAGRMNTEAFF
TGTGCCAGCAGCTTGGCGGCGGGGAGGATGAACACTGAAGCTTTCTTT
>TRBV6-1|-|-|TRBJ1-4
CASSDYGLGEKLFF
TGTGCCAGCAGTGATTACGGACTAGGAGAAAAACTGTTTTTT
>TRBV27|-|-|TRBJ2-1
CASSSRGPSYNEQFF
TGTGCCAGCAGTTCCAGGGGCCCGTCCTACAATGAGCAGTTCTTC
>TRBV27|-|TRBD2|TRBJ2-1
CASSLAGELNEQFF
TGTGCCAGCAGTTTAGCGGGAGAGCTCAATGAGCAGTTCTTC
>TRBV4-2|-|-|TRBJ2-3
CASSQGDSASDTQYF
TGTGCCAGCAGCCAAGGTGATAGCGCGTCGGATACGCAGTATTTT
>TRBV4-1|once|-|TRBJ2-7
CASQPKRQGLVYEQYF
TGCGCCAGCCAACCGAAAAGACAGGGACTAGTTTACGAGCAGTACTTC
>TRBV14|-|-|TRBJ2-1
CASSPQKRYNEQFF
TGTGCCAGCAGCCCCCAGAAGCGCTACAATGAGCAGTTCTTC
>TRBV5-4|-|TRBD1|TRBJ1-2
CASTADRAYGYTF
TGTGCCAGCACCGCAGACAGGGCTTATGGCTACACCTTC
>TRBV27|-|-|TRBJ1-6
CASSLRGTGYNSPLHF
TGTGCCAGCAGTTTAAGGGGCACAGGGTACAATTCACCCCTCCACTTT
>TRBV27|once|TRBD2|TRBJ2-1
CASSLRGGYNEQFF
TGTGCCAGCAGTTTGCGGGGGGGGTACAATGAGCAGTTCTTC
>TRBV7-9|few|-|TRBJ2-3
CASSLSGSTDTQYF
TGTGCCAGCAGCCTCAGCGGGAGCACAGATACGCAGTATTTT
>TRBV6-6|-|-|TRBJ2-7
CASSAEQGFSYEQYF
TGTGCCAGCAGTGCGGAACAGGGATTCTCCTACGAGCAGTACTTC
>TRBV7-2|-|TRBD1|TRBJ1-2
CASSQGQLYGYTF
TGTGCCAGCAGCCAGGGACAGCTCTATGGCTACACCTTC
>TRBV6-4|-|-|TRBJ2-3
CASSEAAAATDTQYF
TGTGCCAGCAGTGAGGCAGCGGCAGCCACAGATACGCAGTATTTT
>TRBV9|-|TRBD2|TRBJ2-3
CASSVGASGGLTDTQYF
TGTGCCAGCAGCGTAGGGGCCAGCGGGGGGCTAACAGATACGCAATATTTT
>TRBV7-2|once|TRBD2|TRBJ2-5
CASSLVAGGPGTQYF
TGTGCCAGCAGCTTAGTAGCGGGGGGGCCTGGGACCCAGTACTTC
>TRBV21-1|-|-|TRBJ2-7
CASAGGPPYEQYF
TGTGCCAGCGCGGGAGGGCCTCCGTACGAGCAGTACTTC
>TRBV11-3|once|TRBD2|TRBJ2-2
CASSYGTSGGIHTGELFF
TGTGCCAGCAGCTATGGGACTAGCGGGGGGATTCACACCGGGGAGCTGTTTTTT
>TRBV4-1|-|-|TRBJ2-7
CASSQERDQGRKQYF
TGCGCCAGCAGCCAAGAAAGAGATCAGGGTCGCAAGCAGTACTTC
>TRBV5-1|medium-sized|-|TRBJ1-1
CASSWDEDRMGTEAFF
TGCGCCAGCAGCTGGGACGAAGACAGGATGGGCACTGAAGCTTTCTTT
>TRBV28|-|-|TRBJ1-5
CASSLTSGGNQPQHF
TGTGCCAGCAGTTTAACTTCGGGGGGGAATCAGCCCCAGCATTTT
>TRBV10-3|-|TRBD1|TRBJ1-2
CAISAQGAGGYTF
TGTGCCATCAGTGCCCAGGGGGCGGGCGGCTACACCTTC
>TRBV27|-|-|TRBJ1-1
CASSLGRNTEAFF
TGTGCCAGCAGTTTAGGGCGGAACACTGAAGCTTTCTTT
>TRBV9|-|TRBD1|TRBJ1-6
CASSATGGWDSPLHF
TGTGCCAGCAGCGCTACAGGGGGGTGGGATTCACCCCTCCACTTT